This T cell receptor beta chain was identified during a study of cytomegalovirus exposure and HLA in healthy donors (dated by TCRdb to about 2017). About the study as a whole: An earlier analysis of more than 550 of the donors reported 250 to 350 Gb of sequence data and 117 million unique TCR beta sequences obtained from around 190 million T cells. Along with the roughly 670-subject first cohort, a separate validation cohort of over 90 different subjects was used. The T cell repertoires of under 750 subjects were profiled by immunosequencing and related to cytomegalovirus serostatus. Across 300 to 500 genotyped donors of the cohort, an average of roughly 250,000 unique TCR beta nucleotide sequences per donor were sequenced, and 15% to 20% of those sequences were non-productive. Among the 398 genotyped donors, approximately 77% belonged to the genetic ancestry cluster associated with self-reported Caucasian donors. All discovery cohort repertoires had been generated using a single sequencing platform. To study patterns of TCR occurrence, a later analysis re-analyzed previously published TCR beta repertoires from 650 to 750 donors and added high-resolution HLA genotyping. Roughly 5 DR-DQ haplotypes were handled as single units for association and clustering because linkage in the cohort was strong. The number of donors typed differed by locus, with about 629-630 for A, B, C, DRB1 and DQB1, around 500 for DQA1, approximately 570 for DPA1, and 472 for DPB1. The study aimed to test whether signatures of past pathogen exposure could be identified by cataloging public T cell receptors. Rather than drawing on any new phenotypic data, the later analysis identified candidate immune exposures from TCR beta sequences and the way those sequences occurred across donors. Both class I and class II loci were covered by HLA typing, at four-digit resolution. A later genetic analysis used genome-wide SNP genotypes for about three fifths of the 666 donors, treating that subset as a discovery cohort. To predict cytomegalovirus infection status, the study brought together high-throughput TCR immunosequencing, statistical association of individual TCRs with disease status, and machine learning. An early release covering approximately 600 HLA-typed donors comprised approximately 300 gigabases of sequencing data and around 80 million unique TCR sequences. Donor age, sex, ethnicity and CMV serostatus were collected together with the repertoire data. In an earlier analysis of 587 of the donors, high-throughput TCR beta sequencing was used to judge whether each TCR beta V gene segment behaved as functional or pseudogenic. Overall study outcomes, separate from this receptor: Compared with the roughly 720-donor mean, donors in an Asian-associated ancestry cluster had fewer N-insertions in productive TCRs, according to a later genetic analysis. Several of the top co-occurrence clusters appeared to be linked to parvovirus B19, influenza, CMV and Epstein-Barr virus, according to a later analysis. V-gene and J-gene trimming of TCR beta chains was associated with a missense DCLRE1C variant in a later genetic analysis, and the association was replicated in an independent cohort. A cluster of highly shared sequence variants was judged likely to be a technical artifact of the sequencing pipeline. In a later analysis, TCR association rates were found to vary across HLA loci, with the most associated TCRs seen for DRB1 alleles and the fewest for HLA-C alleles. The authors suggested that the approach could potentially be generalized to other disease states and immunological phenotypes. A few of the identified cytomegalovirus-associated TCR beta chains were confirmed in vitro to be specific for cytomegalovirus antigens. A later analysis found that most CMV-associated TCR beta chains appeared HLA-restricted, with HLA associations seemingly driven largely by CMV exposure. When HLA alleles, especially DR and DQ, strongly co-occurred, attributing TCR associations to individual alleles was difficult. The earlier analysis of 587 of the donors excluded some 15 rarely observed V segments, including chromosome 9 orphons, because counts were too low. A later analysis found that HLA-associated TCR beta chains were more clonally expanded and had lower generation probabilities than equally common non-associated chains. A further reported finding was that TCR beta sequences accurately predicted the HLA-A and HLA-B alleles for most subjects in the first cohort. Because HLA typing was unavailable for some donors at each locus, only the typed subset was used in association tests. The classifier was reported to diagnose cytomegalovirus status with high specificity and sensitivity in both the original and validation cohorts. While some public TCRs were present in many individuals, most TCR sequences turned up only very rarely across donors. Only TCR beta chains were sequenced in this cohort, and the absence of alpha or paired-chain data limited detectable features. Because the 87-base-pair reads could not distinguish some IMGT-functional V segments, including TRBV6-2 and TRBV6-3, those segments were excluded. Correlated functional status among segregating V segments might be attributable to linkage disequilibrium, but an unknown experimental factor could not be ruled out. In the study, about 150 TCR beta chains were listed as associated with cytomegalovirus. Immune exposure information for the cohort was limited to CMV serostatus. In a later analysis, 16,951 TCR beta sequences were associated with specific HLA alleles at a false discovery rate of 0.05. Roughly uniform sequencing depth across donors was assumed in presence/absence analyses, although this assumption may not hold. An earlier analysis of approximately 540 of the donors showed that most TCR beta V segments appeared in productive rearrangements either about 90% or about 30% of the time, which broadly matched IMGT annotations.

This clone was recorded once. The clone's antigen remains unknown. Base quality data are lacking; no much larger clone is found one base away. The germline V gene (reference sequence) sets CDR1 to MNHEY and CDR2 to SMNVEV. Inclusive of the bounding cysteine and phenylalanine, the CDR3 is 14 residues long. The DNA shown is the 42-base CDR3, in frame from base 1. Trimming takes 4 bases from V and 8 bases from J, and the germline ends sit 17 bases apart. Receptor amplification or capture employed the immunoSEQ multiplex PCR assay. A mixture of 60 forward primers for TCR Vbeta segments and 13 reverse primers for TCR Jbeta segments was used in the multiplex PCR. A multiplex PCR assay on genomic DNA amplified the CDR3 region of rearranged TCR beta genes. The Illumina HiSeq System was used to sequence the amplified TCR beta libraries as 87-base-pair reads. As for the original processing: In a later analysis, some 80 million unique TCR beta chains were counted across the 650 to 750 repertoires, and approximately 11 million of these chains were shared by at least two donors. A nearest-neighbor algorithm error-corrected the raw reads and collapsed the reads into unique sequences, merging closely related sequences to remove PCR and sequencing errors. Alignment of CDR3 sequences to IMGT reference sequences was used to assign V, D and J gene segments. Each retained sequence needed at least a six-nucleotide match to both a V gene segment and a J gene segment. Rearrangements were classified as productive when the CDR3 lacked stop codons and remained in frame with V and J, and all other rearrangements were classified as non-productive. CDR3 was defined by IMGT convention, running from the second conserved V-encoded cysteine to the conserved J-encoded phenylalanine. The earlier analysis of roughly 590 of the donors excluded any sequence lacking an unambiguous match to a single V gene segment. In an earlier analysis of some 590 of the donors, a V segment was called functional when productive rearrangements were above 56.7%, and segregating when the standard deviation between donors exceeded 5%. A statistical classification framework was built to diagnose cytomegalovirus status from the catalog of TCR beta chain sequences. In a later analysis, TCR nucleotide sequences were compared against IMGT/GENE-DB human TR gene sequences so that V and J genes could be assigned. Using the TCRdist pipeline, a later analysis assigned CDR3 sequences along with most-parsimonious VDJ recombination scenarios. A later analysis defined each TCR beta chain by its CDR3 amino acid sequence plus V-gene family, and excluded reads lacking a unique V-gene family. In a later analysis, 450 to 600 highly shared, low-generation-probability nucleotide sequences were removed to address suspected cross-contamination and a sequencing artifact. For each public chain, a later analysis derived a clonal expansion index from normalized ranks of inferred template counts within each repertoire. In a later analysis, generation probabilities were computed using a VDJ recombination model fitted to out-of-frame rearrangements, and the results were checked against IGoR. In a later analysis, hypergeometric tests were used to score TCR-TCR, TCR-HLA and TCR-CMV co-occurrence, with a repertoire-size bias correction applied to TCR pairs. A later analysis estimated false discovery rates by permuting HLA or CMV assignments 20 times. A later analysis grouped co-occurring TCRs with DBSCAN, adding TCRdist sequence similarity when clustering within HLA-allele-positive subsets. For co-occurrence clustering, repertoires with fewer than 30,000 or more than 120,000 public chains were excluded, along with about five repertoires with anomalous nucleotide sharing. This immuneACCESS table, as held by TCRdb, lists in-frame sequences with V and J called but not all clones. Of the missing ones, under half trace to an unresolved V gene in checked studies; the others have no known cause. The DNA was the basis for D and trimming; V, J and clone size are from that table. The sample table contains about 150,000 clones; only one count was recorded for over 70% of them. The ten largest clones capture 1.4% of the sample.

In total, approximately 690 healthy bone marrow donors made up the cohort. All cohort members were sampled while nominally healthy, although unrecorded immune exposures were likely present. The donor was CMV seropositive and belonged to the group of 250 to 300 seropositive cohort members. A peripheral blood sample was collected from each donor, and TCR beta sequencing was performed on peripheral blood mononuclear cells. The Qiagen DNeasy Blood Extraction Kit was used to extract genomic DNA from the blood cell samples. The material sequenced was PBMCs. The rearrangement joined TRBV27 to TRBJ1-2; 5 matching bases give a weak D call of TRBD1. This receptor was obtained from a woman aged 30 to 39 in good health and CMV-seropositive. The CDR3 protein is CASSSVQGSWGYTF. In nucleotides, the sequence is TGTGCCAGCAGTTCAGTCCAGGGATCTTGGGGCTACACCTTC.